The clone carrying this TCR beta chain was observed a single time. What it binds is not known. The repertoire was sequenced with immunoSEQ multiplex PCR; TCRdb's copy has only in-frame clones and lacks some. This sample has some 37,000 clones, with 80% to 90% found just once. This entry belongs to a study of T cells in localized non-small cell lung cancer. The study, taken as a whole, reports: The tumor had only one region sequenced, so heterogeneity remains possible. Appearances in adjacent lung were noted for a median 57 of the top 100 tumor clones. Overall survival was longer when the density of T cells in the blood was higher.

V shed 4 bases and J shed 7 bases, with 16 bases lying between them. Germline CDR1 and CDR2: SQVTM and ANQGSEA. This CDR3 is 14 amino acids long. This TCR derives from a woman aged 35-75 years with stage I lung adenocarcinoma. Here the sequenced sample was peripheral blood, taken before any cancer treatment. This rearrangement joins TRBV29-1 to TRBJ1-4; D is perhaps TRBD1 (5 bases). CDR3 residues: CSVVTGVGSEKLFF. The CDR3 DNA reads TGCAGCGTTGTCACAGGTGTGGGATCTGAAAAACTGTTTTTT. Using reference TRBV29-1 and TRBJ1-4 for the parts outside the CDR3, the full variable domain is SAVISQKPSRDICQRGTSLTIQCQVDSQVTMMFWYRQQPGQSLTLIATANQGSEATYESGFVIDKFPISRPNLTFSTLTVSNMSPEDSSIYLCSVVTGVGSEKLFFGSGTQLSVL.